A single TCR beta chain is shown here with its context. Its matching antigen is unknown. Using its own MiXCR run on the 5' RACE reads, TCRdb lists one record per CDR3 protein. The data contain about 340,000 distinct CDR3 sequences, under 15% of them seen just once; the ten biggest clones take up approximately 3.3%. The V segment lost 4 bases and the J segment 0 bases; nucleotides outside the gene matches: 13. The CDR3 has 18 residues. Germline loops: CDR1 SGHTS, CDR2 YDEGEE. These data originate in a study of T cells after yellow fever vaccination. About the study: Low-cell-number fractions underwent preparation using SMART-Seq v4 Ultra Low Input.

Notes on the study in general: Post-booster reappearance was seen for most primary-vaccination clones (about 95% CD4, around 91% CD8). Bulk-population clonotypes that are abundant could appear as contaminants in FACS-sorted repertoires. Researchers report a weaker secondary response that nonetheless peaked faster, day 5 versus 15.

The gene calls are TRBV5-8 and TRBJ2-4; TRBD1 matches at 7 bases. The input for sequencing was CD4+ T cells sorted from PBMCs, taken 15 days after the yellow fever booster vaccination. The receptor was isolated from a man younger than 35 who received the YFV17D yellow fever vaccine. The CDR3 loop reads CASSRSWKQGLAKNIQYF. The CDR3 DNA reads as TGTGCCAGCAGCCGGTCGTGGAAACAGGGGCTAGCCAAAAACATTCAGTACTTC.